This T cell receptor (beta chain) was found in a study of cytomegalovirus exposure and HLA in healthy donors. Study results and limitations: Sequencing had likely introduced a cluster of highly shared sequence variants as an artifact. A later analysis reportedly identified an Asian-associated ancestry cluster as carrying fewer N-insertions than the 666-donor mean.

Per germline, CDR1 MNHEY and CDR2 SVGAGI. Trimming at V came to 6 bases and at J to 4 bases, leaving 6 bases not matched to a gene. The CDR3 runs 14 residues. On this clone itself: Its antigen is undetermined.

PCR involved 60 Vbeta and 13 Jbeta primers. The assay was immunoSEQ multiplex PCR, and TCRdb's table has in-frame clones only and misses some. The data contain 200,000 to 250,000 clones, over 65% of them singletons. Healthy individuals who donated bone marrow served as the donors. The rearrangement links TRBV6-5 to TRBJ1-2; 9 bases are shared with TRBD1. The receptor was derived from a man between 18 and 29 years old in good health and CMV-seronegative. Input material: PBMCs. The CDR3 nucleotides are TGTGCCAGCAGCCTGACAGGGGGTCTCTATGGCTACACCTTC. It is translated as CASSLTGGLYGYTF.